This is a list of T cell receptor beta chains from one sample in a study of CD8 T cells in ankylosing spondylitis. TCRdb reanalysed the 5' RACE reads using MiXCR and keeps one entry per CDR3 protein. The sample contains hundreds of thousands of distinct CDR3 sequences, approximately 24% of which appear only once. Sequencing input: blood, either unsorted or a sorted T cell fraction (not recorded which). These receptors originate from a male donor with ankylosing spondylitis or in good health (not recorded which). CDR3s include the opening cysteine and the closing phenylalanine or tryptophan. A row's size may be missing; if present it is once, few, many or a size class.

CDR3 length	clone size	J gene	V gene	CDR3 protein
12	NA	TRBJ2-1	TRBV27	CASFSRGDEQFF
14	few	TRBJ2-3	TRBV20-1	CSALTSGTSDTQYF
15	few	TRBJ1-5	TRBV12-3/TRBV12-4	CASRWGGLFNQPQHF
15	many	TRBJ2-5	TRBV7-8	CASSTWDRQQETQYF
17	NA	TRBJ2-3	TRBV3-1	CASSPRNRQGARDTQYF
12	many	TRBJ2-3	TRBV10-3	CAIEDSTDTQYF
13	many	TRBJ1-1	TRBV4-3	CASSQNIHTEAFF
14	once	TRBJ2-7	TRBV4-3	CASSLTVRGNEQYF
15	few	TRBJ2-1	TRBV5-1	CASSLVRESHNEQFF
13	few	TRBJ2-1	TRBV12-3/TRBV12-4	CASRTPGRNEQFF
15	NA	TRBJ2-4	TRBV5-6	CASSSRGRTLDIQYF
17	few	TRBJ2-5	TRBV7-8	CASSETPVGAGGETQYF
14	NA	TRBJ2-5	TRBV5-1	CASSSGSSRETQYF
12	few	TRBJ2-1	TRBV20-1	CVPGGEGNEQFF
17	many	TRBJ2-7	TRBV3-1	CASSQAVSSGRAGEQYF
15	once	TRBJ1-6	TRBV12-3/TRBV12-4	CASSFGNGRNSPLHF